This T cell receptor (beta chain) was sequenced in a study of blood T cells in healthy people across ages. Caucasian individuals from Russia who were healthy and aged 6 to 90 acted as donors. A second roughly 6 to 12 cycle PCR used barcoded and J-beta primers. All samples yielded 3 million or more CDR3-containing paired-end reads. TCRdb fed the 5' RACE reads into MiXCR, producing one record per CDR3 protein. The sample has more than 700,000 distinct CDR3 sequences, more than 35% seen once. This clonotype was seen once. Its matching antigen is unknown. Study-wide findings and caveats: Long-lived donors exceeded aged donors in naive CD4+ cells and diversity. PBMCs left unsorted prevented a conclusive naive versus antigen-experienced comparison.

The sample consisted of blood. The source is a man older than 75 in good health.

The CDR3 region is CASKILRGRPYGYTF. The CDR3 region has the DNA TGTGCCAGCAAAATCCTCAGGGGGCGGCCCTATGGCTACACCTTC. This sequence joins TRBV12-3 or TRBV12-4 and TRBJ1-2, with 8 bases matching TRBD1. The CDR3 spans 15 residues. V dropped 7 bases and J dropped 4; count of bases not matched to a gene: 11.